The sequence of this T cell receptor beta chain was determined in a study of blood T cells in healthy people across ages. Concerning this clonotype: The antigen is not known.

Points from the study as a whole: Roughly linear declines in TCR beta diversity per million T cells occurred with age. Naive T cell percentage showed a strong correlation with TCR beta diversity.

The germline V gene has CDR1 SGDLS and CDR2 YYNGEE. Between the trimmed V and J ends, which lost 0 bases and 4 bases, there was a span of 14 bases. This CDR3 comprises 16 residues. Primed by a sample-barcoded 5' primer and a J-beta primer mix, a second PCR proceeded for about 6 to 11 cycles. TCRdb itself ran the 5' RACE reads through MiXCR, one entry per CDR3 protein. This sample carries 590,000 or so distinct CDR3 sequences, about 30% of them seen once, and the ten largest clones take 15% to 19%. The TCR sequence derives from a woman aged 80 or over in good health. Sequencing was performed on blood. The V gene is TRBV9, the J gene TRBJ2-1, with D tentatively TRBD1 (7 bases). CDR3 coding DNA: TGTGCCAGCAGCGTAGCTTGGCAGGGGGGATACAATGAGCAGTTCTTC. Protein sequence: CASSVAWQGGYNEQFF.